The clone carrying this T cell receptor (beta chain) showed up just a few times. Its target is not known. Sequenced by immunoSEQ multiplex PCR; TCRdb stores in-frame clones only, minus some. The sample lists 2,500,000 or so clones; 93% were seen once. The data stem from a study of shared clonotypes between healthy human individuals. Looking at the study overall: Three plates each covered CD4 naive and memory; CD8 naive two, CD8 memory one.

Germline V gene data show CDR1 as MNHNS and CDR2 as SASEGT. V gave up 1 base and J gave up 0 bases, with 9 bases separating them. The CDR3 has 15 residues. Study-wide results and caveats: Shared across a few donors were roughly 5.3% of the naive CD4 clonotypes. Sampling involved blood alone; tissue repertoires likely differ.

Sequenced input: naive CD4+ T cells from PBMCs. Subset reported: CD45RA+ positively selected. This TCR came from a man between 18 and 29 years old in good health. Some clones in this sample may be carry-over from other donors' samples. V gene TRBV6-1 combines with J gene TRBJ2-5, with no clear D. CDR3 DNA sequence: TGTGCCAGCAGTGAAGATCTACTCTACCAAGAGACCCAGTACTTC. Its protein product is CASSEDLLYQETQYF.